This entry lists 12 T cell receptor beta chains sequenced from one sample in a study of CD8 T cell repertoires and HIV-1 epitope variants. TCRdb's copy holds only in-frame clones and misses some; the assay was immunoSEQ multiplex PCR. Of under 100,000 clones in the sample, around 67% were seen once. The sample taken for sequencing was uncultured baseline CD8+ T cells from peripheral blood mononuclear cells (PBMCs). The receptors shown here come from a male donor with HIV.

The rearrangement links TRBV9 to TRBJ1-3; TRBD1 matches 7 bases. This CDR3 region has 17 residues. CDR1 is SGDLS and CDR2 is YYNGEE in the germline V gene. V lost 7 bases and J lost 0; bases outside the gene matches: 13. The CDR3 loop reads CASGRSSGGVSGNTIYF. CDR3 coding DNA: TGTGCCAGCGGCCGTAGCTCAGGGGGAGTCTCTGGAAACACCATATATTTT.

This chain links TRBV5-1 with TRBJ2-2; 10 bases match TRBD2. Germline assignment: CDR1 SGHRS and CDR2 YFSETQ. V dropped 4 bases and J dropped 4; count of bases not matched to a gene: 10. The CDR3 is 17 amino acids. The CDR3: CASSDNSGRSATGELFF. The CDR3 nucleotides read TGCGCCAGCAGCGACAATAGCGGGAGGAGCGCCACCGGGGAGCTGTTTTTT.

The J gene is TRBJ2-5, the V gene TRBV21-1; the table's D gene call, TRBD1, was not cross checked with the DNA. TRBV21-1 is a pseudogene locus. There are 18 residues in the CDR3. CDR3 sequence: CASSRWGLRTHLEETQYF. The CDR3 DNA follows: TGTGCCAGCAGCCGGTGGGGCCTCCGTACCCACCTGGAAGAGACCCAGTACTTC.

The table lists this clone with a count of one. The V call is TRBV2, the J call TRBJ1-5; TRBD1 might be the D (5 bases). Germline CDR1 reads SNHLY; CDR2 reads FYNNEI. The length of the CDR3 is 14 residues. Trimming removed 7 bases from V and 3 bases from J, with 13 bases in between. CDR3 protein: CASTPDRVNQPQHF. CDR3 nucleotide sequence: TGTGCCAGCACTCCAGACAGAGTCAATCAGCCCCAGCATTTT.

This clone has more than one count but fewer than ten. The chain is built from TRBV7-2 and TRBJ1-4; 7 bases are shared with TRBD1. V trimming: 3 bases; J trimming: 6 bases; junction bases outside the gene matches: 7. This CDR3 region has 15 residues. Germline V gives CDR1 SGHTA, CDR2 FQGNSA. As DNA, the CDR3 is TGTGCCAGCAGCTTGAGAAAGGGGGCTTATGAAAAACTGTTTTTT. It translates to CASSLRKGAYEKLFF.

This clone was observed once. This chain joins TRBV7-8 and TRBJ2-5; D might be TRBD1 (5 bases). The CDR3 covers 14 residues. Germline V gene data show CDR1 as SGHVS and CDR2 as FQNEAQ. V lost 3 bases and J lost 2, with 10 bases in between. For the CDR3, the DNA is TGTGCCAGCAGCTTGGGGCGCCGGCAAGAGACCCAGTACTTC. Its translation is CASSLGRRQETQYF.

V and J are TRBV2 and TRBJ1-5, with 7 positions matching TRBD1. The CDR3 spans 14 residues. The junction had 7 bases not matched to a gene; V was cut back by 8 bases and J by 3 bases. The V gene's germline CDR1 is SNHLY and CDR2 FYNNEI. CDR3 DNA: TGTGCCAGCTGGGGGACAGCTCCCAATCAGCCCCAGCATTTT. It is translated as CASWGTAPNQPQHF.

The chain recombines TRBV2 with TRBJ2-3; 9 bases are a match to TRBD2. Germline-derived CDR1 and CDR2 are SNHLY and FYNNEI. CDR3 length: 15 residues. J lost 0 bases, V lost 7 bases, and 5 bases had no gene match. The CDR3 DNA is TGTGCCAGCACTATGCTAGCGGGAAGCACAGATACGCAGTATTTT. Its protein is CASTMLAGSTDTQYF.

The chain links TRBV10-1 to TRBJ2-2; TRBD2 might be the D (5 bases). This CDR3 contains 13 residues. Germline CDR1 is WNHNN and CDR2 is SYGVQD (reference sequence). V lost 0 bases and J lost 8, with 7 bases in between. The CDR3 sequence is CASSESGRGELFF. DNA for the CDR3: TGCGCCAGCAGTGAGTCAGGGAGAGGGGAGCTGTTTTTT.

V gene TRBV7-6 combines with J gene TRBJ2-1; TRBD2 matches 8 bases. The CDR3 spans 16 residues. The germline V gene encodes CDR1 SGHVS and CDR2 FNYEAQ. After removal of 3 bases from V and 4 bases from J, the junction contained 8 bases not matched to a gene. The CDR3 bases are TGTGCCAGCAGCTTGGAGAGCGGGGGCGAATACAATGAGCAGTTCTTC. This sequence encodes CASSLESGGEYNEQFF.

The rearrangement joins TRBV19 to TRBJ1-2, with 7 bases matching TRBD1. Germline CDR1 LNHDA, CDR2 SQIVND (reference sequence). This CDR3 region has 15 residues. Trimming at V came to 4 bases and at J to 1 base, leaving 6 bases not matched to a gene. The CDR3 sequence: CASSTRTGDNYGYTF. The CDR3 DNA sequence: TGTGCCAGTAGTACCAGGACAGGAGATAACTATGGCTACACCTTC.

The genes are TRBV6-6 and TRBJ2-3; D is undetermined. Germline V lookup: CDR1 MNHNY, CDR2 SVGAGI (reference sequence). The CDR3 totals 14 residues. Trimming took off 6 bases at V and 3 bases at J, with 13 bases between the two ends. CDR3 in DNA: TGTGCCAGCAGCGGGCCTTTGGATACAGATACGCAGTATTTT. It specifies CASSGPLDTDTQYF.